This record looks at one TCR beta chain sequence and its context. TCRdb called the RT-PCR reads again in MiXCR, with one record for every CDR3 protein. Counted here are fewer than 800,000 distinct CDR3 sequences, over 12% occurring once; the ten biggest clones make up roughly 3.9%. The V segment lost 2 bases and the J segment 4 bases; nucleotides outside the gene matches: 5. The CDR3 consists of 15 residues. Germline assignment: CDR1 MNHEY and CDR2 SVGAGI. This chain connects TRBV6-5 to TRBJ2-1; TRBD2 matches 7 bases. Sequenced input: memory CD4+ T cells from blood. The TCR sequence derives from a female donor in good health, serving as a healthy control. CDR3 residues: CASSYGGEPYNEQFF. DNA for the CDR3: TGTGCCAGCAGTTACGGGGGGGAACCTTACAATGAGCAGTTCTTC.